A selection of T cell receptor beta chains follows, all from one sample in a study of graft-versus-host responses after intestinal transplantation. This table comes from immunoSEQ multiplex PCR, and its TCRdb copy is limited to in-frame clones, with some not included. This table holds roughly 30,000 clones, around 85% found once. Their cognate antigens are unknown. The sequenced sample was unstimulated CD8+ T cells sorted from spleen or lymph node cells, obtained before intestinal transplant. These receptors all stem from a human donor who received an intestinal transplant. CDR3s include the opening cysteine and the closing phenylalanine or tryptophan. D genes are given only for firm matches. Part of the rows lack a size; the others show once, few, many or a class for expanded clones.

>TRBV19|NA|TRBD1|TRBJ2-1
CASSTYRGLGNEQFF
TGTGCCAGTAGTACCTACAGGGGGCTCGGCAATGAGCAGTTCTTC
>TRBV5-1|NA|TRBD1|TRBJ2-1
CASSLFPRGRYYNEQFF
TGCGCCAGCAGCTTATTCCCCAGGGGGCGGTACTACAATGAGCAGTTCTTC
>TRBV28|NA|TRBD2|TRBJ2-7
CASSFPPWREVVGEQYF
TGTGCCAGCAGTTTTCCCCCCTGGCGGGAGGTGGTTGGCGAGCAGTACTTC
>TRBV14|NA|TRBD1|TRBJ2-3
CASSPSTPGQGVDTDTQYF
TGTGCCAGCAGCCCATCAACCCCGGGACAGGGGGTGGACACGGATACGCAGTATTTT
>TRBV6-5|NA|NA|TRBJ1-1
CASTLYSGTEAFF
TGTGCCAGCACCCTGTACTCCGGGACTGAAGCTTTCTTT
>TRBV2|NA|TRBD1|TRBJ2-5
CASSENPRGETQYF
TGTGCCAGCAGTGAAAACCCCAGGGGGGAGACCCAGTACTTC
>TRBV19|NA|NA|TRBJ2-7
CASSISTGWEQYF
TGTGCCAGTAGTATAAGCACAGGGTGGGAGCAGTACTTC
>TRBV28|medium-sized|TRBD1|TRBJ1-2
CASSFWTGNGYTF
TGTGCCAGCAGTTTTTGGACAGGGAACGGCTACACCTTC
>TRBV10-3|NA|NA|TRBJ1-1
CAIRSGSAEAFF
TGTGCCATCAGGTCCGGGAGCGCTGAAGCTTTCTTT
>TRBV5-1|NA|NA|TRBJ2-7
CASSLVAPEGSYEQYF
TGCGCCAGCAGCTTGGTGGCGCCAGAGGGTTCATACGAGCAGTACTTC
>TRBV9|once|NA|TRBJ1-3
CASSVVGASGNTIYF
TGTGCCAGCAGCGTAGTAGGGGCTTCTGGAAACACCATATATTTT
>TRBV5-1|NA|NA|TRBJ1-1
CASSYQVGRTAFF
TGCGCCAGCAGCTACCAAGTGGGGCGAACGGCTTTCTTT
>TRBV6-5|NA|NA|TRBJ2-1
CASTMPGLYNEQFF
TGTGCCAGCACTATGCCGGGACTTTACAATGAGCAGTTCTTC
>TRBV2|NA|NA|TRBJ1-1
CASSRVEGSNTEAFF
TGTGCCAGCAGCCGCGTGGAGGGATCAAACACTGAAGCTTTCTTT
>TRBV2|few|TRBD2|TRBJ2-1
CASSLGPSGGFEGEQFF
TGTGCCAGCAGCTTAGGTCCTAGCGGGGGGTTTGAGGGTGAGCAGTTCTTC
>TRBV2|NA|TRBD1|TRBJ1-2
CASSGGRTGGSTYLYGYTF
TGTGCCAGCAGTGGGGGAAGGACAGGGGGTTCCACTTACCTTTATGGCTACACCTTC
>TRBV19|NA|TRBD1|TRBJ2-3
CASSMTGTDHTDTQYF
TGTGCCAGTAGTATGACTGGGACAGACCACACAGATACGCAGTATTTT
>TRBV11-3|once|NA|TRBJ2-3
CASSLAVTDTQYF
TGTGCCAGCAGCTTAGCTGTCACAGATACGCAGTATTTT
>TRBV7-9|NA|TRBD1|TRBJ2-7
CASSKGTGGPPYEQYF
TGTGCCAGCAGCAAAGGGACAGGGGGCCCGCCTTACGAGCAGTACTTC
>TRBV7-2|NA|NA|TRBJ1-2
CASSEMAAIGYGYTF
TGTGCCAGCAGCGAAATGGCAGCCATCGGGTATGGCTACACCTTC
>TRBV27|NA|TRBD1|TRBJ2-2
CASSLGPGTGVTGELFF
TGTGCCAGCAGTTTAGGTCCCGGGACAGGGGTCACCGGGGAGCTGTTTTTT
>TRBV6-6|NA|NA|TRBJ2-1
CASSTLASSYNEQFF
TGTGCCAGCAGTACGCTGGCTAGTTCCTACAATGAGCAGTTCTTC
>TRBV28|NA|TRBD1|TRBJ2-2
CASRTSGGRTGELFF
TGTGCCAGCAGAACTTCAGGGGGCAGGACCGGGGAGCTGTTTTTT
>TRBV5-1|NA|NA|TRBJ2-3
CASSGLSADTQYF
TGCGCCAGCAGCGGACTCTCGGCAGATACGCAGTATTTT
>TRBV16|few|TRBD1|TRBJ1-5
CASSQWGTGGQPQHF
TGTGCCAGCAGCCAATGGGGGACAGGGGGGCAGCCCCAGCATTTT
>TRBV11-2|NA|TRBD2|TRBJ2-5
CALSREPRVSGGACETQYF
TGTGCCCTTTCTCGGGAGCCCCGAGTTAGCGGGGGGGCTTGTGAGACCCAGTACTTC
>TRBV28|NA|TRBD1|TRBJ1-2
CASSLGTGDGYTF
TGTGCCAGCAGTTTGGGGACAGGGGACGGCTACACCTTC
>TRBV5-1|NA|TRBD1|TRBJ1-4
CASSSATGTGGEKLFF
TGCGCCAGCAGTTCTGCCACCGGGACAGGGGGTGAAAAACTGTTTTTT
>TRBV28|NA|NA|TRBJ1-5
CASSLKGHFSNQPQHF
TGTGCCAGCAGTTTAAAGGGACACTTTAGCAATCAGCCCCAGCATTTT
>TRBV9|NA|NA|TRBJ2-7
CASSVRTDSYEQYF
TGTGCCAGCAGCGTTCGGACAGACTCCTACGAGCAGTACTTC
>TRBV7-8|NA|NA|TRBJ2-1
CASSFDLTYNEQFF
TGTGCCAGCAGCTTTGACCTGACTTACAATGAGCAGTTCTTC
>TRBV5-4|NA|TRBD1|TRBJ1-4
CASSWDRGEKLFF
TGTGCCAGCAGCTGGGACAGGGGGGAAAAACTGTTTTTT
>TRBV10-1|NA|NA|TRBJ2-3
CASSERLDSTDTQYF
TGCGCCAGCAGTGAAAGACTAGATAGCACAGATACGCAGTATTTT
>TRBV10-2|NA|NA|TRBJ2-2
CASSESANYANTGELFF
TGCGCCAGCAGTGAGTCAGCGAACTACGCGAACACCGGGGAGCTGTTTTTT
>TRBV7-9|NA|TRBD1|TRBJ2-5
CASSPGTARETQYF
TGTGCCAGCAGCCCCGGGACAGCGAGAGAGACCCAGTACTTC
>TRBV5-5|NA|TRBD1|TRBJ2-5
CASSHGTAYQETQYF
TGTGCCAGCAGCCATGGGACAGCGTACCAAGAGACCCAGTACTTC
>TRBV28|NA|TRBD1|TRBJ1-6
CASRALTGGINSPLHF
TGTGCCAGCAGAGCCCTTACAGGGGGCATTAATTCACCCCTCCACTTT
>TRBV14|NA|NA|TRBJ1-2
CASSQDLAGDSYGYTF
TGTGCCAGCAGCCAAGATTTGGCAGGGGATTCCTATGGCTACACCTTC
>TRBV2|NA|NA|TRBJ2-1
CASSGGRGDEQFF
TGTGCCAGCAGCGGGGGCAGGGGGGATGAGCAGTTCTTC
>TRBV29-1|NA|TRBD1|TRBJ1-4
CSVGDRRRANEKLFF
TGCAGCGTGGGGGACAGGAGGCGGGCTAATGAAAAACTGTTTTTT